The 16 T cell receptor beta chains below come from one sample, sequenced in a study of T cell repertoires in cytomegalovirus infection (dated by TCRdb to between 2018 and 2021). The sequencer listed for this sample is Illumina HiSeq 1500. The raw public reads went through TCRdb reprocessing: fastp at Q25, MiXCR clone calling, in-frame beta chains kept. Rows with a matching CDR3 protein are joined into one entry that keeps the most common DNA and genes. Within this sample are under 150,000 distinct CDR3 sequences, with less than 9.5% of them counted one time only. The ten largest account for roughly 9.1% of the sample. Sequencing used PBMCs. All receptors derive from a human donor in good health (CMV status not recorded). Some clones in this sample may be carry-over from other donors' samples.

This clonotype was picked up many times. The chain is built from TRBV27 and TRBJ2-1; tentatively, D is TRBD2 (5 bases). The germline V and J ends were trimmed by 5 bases and 5 bases, with 10 bases remaining between them. The CDR3 spans 13 residues. Germline V gene data show CDR1 as MNHEY and CDR2 as SMNVEV (reference sequence). CDR3 residues: CASSISANNEQFF. The CDR3 region has the DNA TGTGCCAGCAGTATTAGCGCTAACAATGAGCAGTTCTTC.

This clonotype was picked up many times. This sequence joins TRBV19 and TRBJ2-1; perhaps TRBD1 as D (5 bases). This CDR3 comprises 13 residues. The germline V and J ends were trimmed by 1 base and 5 bases, with 6 bases remaining between them. CDR1 and CDR2 from the germline V gene are LNHDA and SQIVND (reference sequence). CDR3 bases: TGTGCCAGTAGTATAGGACAGAACAATGAGCAGTTCTTC. Protein sequence: CASSIGQNNEQFF.

Comments on this clonotype: A much larger clone is a single base away; this may be a read error. V and J are TRBV2 and TRBJ2-7; 8 nucleotides align to TRBD1. The CDR3 consists of 13 residues. Germline CDR1 reads SNHLY; CDR2 reads FYNNEI. DNA for the CDR3: TGTGCCAGCAGGGGGACAGGATTCTACGAGCAGTGCTTC. It is translated as CASRGTGFYEQCF.

This clonotype appeared many times. At one boundary the junction diverges from the germline segment, which might be a read error. The chain employs TRBV5-1 and TRBJ1-1, with D tentatively TRBD1 (6 bases). The CDR3 is made up of 14 amino acids. Looked up from germline, CDR1 is SGHRS and CDR2 is YFSETQ. DNA of the CDR3: TGTGCCAGCAGCTTGGGGGCTACGAACACTGAAGCTTTCTTT. Residues: CASSLGATNTEAFF. The full variable domain, its missing parts supplied by reference TRBV5-1 and TRBJ1-1, is KAGVTQTPRYLIKTRGQQVTLSCSPISGHRSVSWYQQTPGQGLQFLFEYFSETQRNKGNFPGRFSGRQFSNSRSEMNVSTLELGDSALYLCASSLGATNTEAFFGQGTRLTVV.

This clonotype was observed a handful of times. The V call is TRBV18, the J call TRBJ1-5; D is possibly TRBD1 (5 bases). Trimming removed 3 bases from V and 3 bases from J, with 12 bases in between. CDR1 is KGHSH, CDR2 LQKENI, per germline. CDR3 length: 15 amino acids. The CDR3 DNA is TGTGCCAGCTCACCTCAGCAGGGCACCAATCAGCCCCAGCATTTT. Protein: CASSPQQGTNQPQHF.

The chain recombines TRBV19 with TRBJ1-1; 7 nucleotides match TRBD1. In germline, CDR1 is LNHDA, CDR2 SQIVND (reference sequence). V lost 1 base to trimming and J lost 8 bases; unmatched junction nucleotides: 4. The CDR3 is 13 residues long. Written as DNA, the CDR3 is TGTGCCAGTAGTATAGCTCCGGGACAGGAAGCTTTCTTT. Translated, it gives CASSIAPGQEAFF.

This clonotype was seen many times. The V gene is TRBV20-1, the J gene TRBJ2-7; TRBD2 is a possible D gene (7 bases). The CDR3 totals 14 residues. V lost 1 base to trimming and J lost 4 bases, with 14 bases between them. Germline loops: CDR1 DFQATT, CDR2 SNEGSKA (reference sequence). The DNA of the CDR3 is TGCAGTGCTAGAGTCGCGGGGGCGCCATACGAGCAGTACTTC. Its translation is CSARVAGAPYEQYF.

The table lists this clonotype with many counts. The chain uses TRBV14 and TRBJ1-2; D is perhaps TRBD1 (6 bases). Germline-derived CDR1 and CDR2 are SGHDN and FVKESK. Trimming left V 4 bases short and J 6 bases short, with 24 bases between. This CDR3 is built from 17 residues. Written as DNA, the CDR3 is TGTGCCAGCAGCCTTATGGTCTCATCCGGGACAACCGATGGCTACACCTTC. Its translation is CASSLMVSSGTTDGYTF.

This clonotype occurred a few times. The V and J genes are TRBV12-3 or TRBV12-4 and TRBJ1-5, with 11 bases aligning to TRBD1. This CDR3 region has 15 residues. J gave up 6 bases and V 5 bases, and 6 bases lay outside the gene matches. The CDR3 loop reads CASSISGTGGQPQHF. The CDR3 DNA sequence: TGTGCCAGCAGTATATCCGGGACAGGGGGTCAGCCCCAGCATTTT.

This clonotype was recorded at least ten times. This chain uses TRBV7-9 with TRBJ2-6, with D possibly matching TRBD1 (6 bases). Trimming pared 4 bases from V and 0 bases from J, leaving 10 bases between. Per germline, CDR1 SEHNR and CDR2 FQNEAQ (reference sequence). The CDR3 covers 16 residues. This chain's CDR3 is CASSWDTPSGANVLTF. CDR3 nucleotides: TGTGCCAGCAGCTGGGACACCCCCTCTGGGGCCAACGTCCTGACTTTC.

As concerns this clonotype: The junction shows a germline mismatch at one end, possibly a read error. V is TRBV9 and J is TRBJ2-7, with 11 bases identical to TRBD2. CDR1 is SGDLS, CDR2 YYNGEE, per germline. The CDR3 is made up of 14 amino acids. The DNA for the CDR3 is TGTGCCAGCAGCGTAGTGGCTAGCGGGGGGCCCGTATGGTTC. It translates to CASSVVASGGPVWF. The full variable domain, its missing parts supplied by reference TRBV9 and TRBJ2-7, is DSGVTQTPKHLITATGQRVTLRCSPRSGDLSVYWYQQSLDQGLQFLIQYYNGEERAKGNILERFSAQQFPDLHSELNLSSLELGDSALYFCASSVVASGGPVWFGPGTRLTVT.

In this sample, this clonotype turned up a few times. J is TRBJ2-5 and V is TRBV20-1; D is undetermined. The CDR3 totals 15 residues. Germline CDR1 and CDR2: DFQATT and SNEGSKA (reference sequence). The germline V and J ends were trimmed by 3 bases and 0 bases, with 14 bases remaining between them. CDR3 nucleotides: TGCAGTGCTAGTTACACCTTGGGGTACCAAGAGACCCAGTACTTC. It specifies CSASYTLGYQETQYF.

This clonotype was detected ten times or more. This chain joins TRBV24-1 and TRBJ1-3, with no clear D. CDR3 length equals 15 residues. V was shortened by 2 bases and J by 3 bases, with 10 bases between the two germline ends. Germline CDR1 KGHDR, CDR2 SFDVKD. This CDR3 reads CATSDSRAGGNTIYF. CDR3 nucleotide sequence: TGTGCCACCAGTGATTCCCGGGCCGGTGGAAACACCATATATTTT.

V gene TRBV20-1 combines with J gene TRBJ1-3; 7 bases align to TRBD1. Germline V gene lookup returns CDR1 DFQATT and CDR2 SNEGSKA (reference sequence). The junction had 5 bases not matched to a gene; V was cut back by 6 bases and J by 0 bases. This CDR3 spans 14 amino acids. CDR3 sequence (DNA): TGCAGTGCGACACAGGGGAACTCTGGAAACACCATATATTTT. It translates to CSATQGNSGNTIYF.

Concerning this clonotype itself: A much more abundant neighbour one base away suggests this may be a read error. The V gene is TRBV2, the J gene TRBJ1-2, with D uncertain. Germline lookup yields CDR1 SNHLY and CDR2 FYNNEI. The V and J ends lost 9 bases and 8 bases respectively, with 13 bases between them. The CDR3 is made up of 11 amino acids. CDR3 in amino acids: CARKALRGYTF. The CDR3 nucleotides read TGTGCCAGAAAAGCTCTTAGGGGCTACACCTTC.

This clonotype was recorded at least ten times. The V gene is TRBV7-2, the J gene TRBJ1-4; no clear D gene. The V end was cut by 3 bases, the J end by 4 bases, with 21 bases between. Germline CDR1 is SGHTA and CDR2 is FQGNSA. The length of the CDR3 is 18 residues. The CDR3 DNA sequence: TGTGCCAGCAGCTTTTCCATCCCCCCCCCGCCTAATAATGAAAAACTGTTTTTT. This encodes CASSFSIPPPPNNEKLFF.